What follows are 10 T cell receptor beta chains derived from one specimen sequenced in a study of early T cells in non-severe SARS-CoV-2 infection (TCRdb year 2021). Receptors were amplified or captured by 5' RACE. The instrument was a NextSeq 500. The public reads were reanalyzed by TCRdb: fastp trimming at Q25, MiXCR alignment, in-frame beta chains only. CDR3 protein sequences are deduplicated, and each keeps its most common genes and DNA. In all, the sample holds about 33,000 distinct CDR3 sequences, and about 6.7% of those were seen once. Jointly, the top ten make up just over 4% of the sample. Sequenced: whole blood. All receptors come from an adult who was a healthcare worker with PCR-confirmed SARS-CoV-2 infection or an uninfected control (not recorded which).

In its sample, this clonotype was seen a few times. This CDR3 reads CATSSRTVSGQPQHF. The CDR3 coding sequence is TGTGCCACCAGCAGCAGGACAGTTTCTGGTCAGCCCCAGCATTTT. The genes are TRBV15 and TRBJ1-5; possible D gene TRBD1, 6 bases. The ends were cut back, 3 bases at V and 6 bases at J, with 15 bases in the middle. Germline assignment: CDR1 LNHNV and CDR2 YYDKDF (reference sequence). The CDR3 is 15 residues long.

The sample holds many counts of this clonotype. The V gene is TRBV3-1, the J gene TRBJ2-1; TRBD2 matches 8 bases. Germline assignment: CDR1 LGHDT and CDR2 YNNKEL (reference sequence). CDR3 length: 15 amino acids. V trimming: 4 bases; J trimming: 9 bases; junction bases outside the gene matches: 11. The CDR3 protein is CASSPGLAGRIEQFF. The DNA for the CDR3 is TGTGCCAGCAGCCCCGGGCTAGCGGGTCGTATTGAGCAGTTCTTC.

The chain carries TRBV4-1 and TRBJ2-1; 8 bases are a match to TRBD2. CDR3 length: 16 amino acids. Per the germline V gene, CDR1 is MGHRA and CDR2 is YSYEKL. Trimming removed 4 bases from V and 7 bases from J; junction bases left unmatched: 12. The CDR3 DNA reads TGCGCCAGCAGCCTTCTTGCCCGGGAGGGCGGGAATGAGCAGTTCTTC. Its translation is CASSLLAREGGNEQFF.

This clonotype showed up many times. The chain carries TRBV20-1 and TRBJ1-6; TRBD1 agrees at 7 bases. CDR3 length: 12 residues. Germline values: CDR1 DFQATT, CDR2 SNEGSKA (reference sequence). The V and J ends lost 6 bases and 10 bases, in that order; junction bases with no gene match: 6. The DNA of the CDR3 is TGCAGTGCCTCACAGGGGACCTCACCCCTCCACTTT. Translation gives CSASQGTSPLHF.

This clonotype was found a few times. One end of the junction varies from germline; a read error may be responsible. The CDR3 region is CASSLYRTSGSTDTQYF. Written as DNA, the CDR3 is TGTGCCAGTAGTTTATATCGGACTAGCGGGAGCACAGATACGCAGTATTTT. The genes are TRBV12-3 or TRBV12-4 and TRBJ2-3, with 11 nucleotides matching TRBD2. CDR3 length equals 17 residues.

V usage is TRBV25-1 and J usage is TRBJ2-2, with 10 bases lining up with TRBD2. Germline V CDR1 and CDR2: MGHDK, SYGVNS. The junction had 5 bases not matched to a gene; V was cut back by 3 bases and J by 4 bases. This CDR3 comprises 16 residues. The CDR3 DNA is TGTGCCAGCAGTGAGGCTAGCGGGAGCGCCACCGGGGAGCTGTTTTTT. This sequence encodes CASSEASGSATGELFF.

At least ten counts were recorded for this clonotype. V is TRBV11-2 and J is TRBJ2-3; D is undetermined. This CDR3 is built from 15 residues. The V end lost 7 bases, the J end lost 0 bases, and 14 bases lay between the germline ends. The germline gives CDR1 SGHAT, CDR2 FQNNGV. CDR3 bases: TGTGCCAGCACCCGCGACGGATCTAGCACAGATACGCAGTATTTT. It translates to CASTRDGSSTDTQYF.

This clonotype was seen at least ten times. The rearrangement links TRBV27 to TRBJ1-1, with D possibly TRBD1 on 5 matching bases. The CDR3 runs 15 residues. Per germline, CDR1 MNHEY and CDR2 SMNVEV (reference sequence). V gave up 8 bases and J gave up 3 bases, with 19 bases separating them. CDR3 residues: CASLVRGGWHTEAFF. The CDR3, as DNA: TGTGCCAGCCTTGTAAGGGGAGGGTGGCACACTGAAGCTTTCTTT.

This clonotype was seen repeatedly, ten times or more. The chain couples TRBV10-3 to TRBJ1-1, with D unresolved. The ends were cut back, 4 bases at V and 6 bases at J, with 6 bases in the middle. The CDR3 is 11 residues long. In germline, CDR1 is ENHRY, CDR2 SYGVKD. The CDR3 nucleotides are TGTGCCATCAGTGGCGGGGCTGAAGCTTTCTTT. This sequence encodes CAISGGAEAFF.

This clonotype occurred a few times. This chain links TRBV19 with TRBJ1-2; D uncertain. The germline V gene has CDR1 LNHDA and CDR2 SQIVND (reference sequence). This CDR3 region has 17 residues. Deletions cut 4 bases from V and 8 bases from J, with 26 bases between. This CDR3 reads CASSSNYPMFPGRGYTF. CDR3 DNA: TGTGCCAGTAGTAGTAACTACCCAATGTTCCCCGGCAGAGGCTACACCTTC. Full variable domain (remainder filled in from reference TRBV19 and TRBJ1-2): DGGITQSPKYLFRKEGQNVTLSCEQNLNHDAMYWYRQDPGQGLRLIYYSQIVNDFQKGDIAEGYSVSREKKESFPLTVTSAQKNPTAFYLCASSSNYPMFPGRGYTFGSGTRLTVV.